This T cell receptor (beta chain) was profiled in a study of T cell responses to AZD1222 COVID-19 vaccine. Broader study findings: Baseline seropositives among AZD1222 recipients totaled only five or six. Repertoires were collected only later (after the peak T cell response had occurred). Donors, mostly white British, included more females; clonal diversity was possibly underestimated. Among spike-specific TCRs, nearly half reportedly target unmutated variant regions.

Turning to this clone: Antigen unknown.

The assay was immunoSEQ multiplex PCR, and TCRdb's table has in-frame clones only and misses some. The data contain 80,000 or so clones, approximately 83% of them singletons. The sequence derives from an adult who received the AZD1222 COVID-19 vaccine. Sequenced here: peripheral blood, sampled 28 days after the second AZD1222 dose.

The CDR3 DNA is TGTGCCAGCACTCGACTAGCGGGGGAAGAGACCCAGTACTTC. Translated, it gives CASTRLAGEETQYF. V gene TRBV2 combines with J gene TRBJ2-5, with 12 bases fitting TRBD2. CDR3 length equals 14 residues. V trimming: 7 bases; J trimming: 3 bases; junction bases outside the gene matches: 3. The germline CDR1 and CDR2 sequences are SNHLY and FYNNEI.